This T cell receptor (beta chain) derives from a study of blood T cell repertoires in COVID-19. Overall study: Donors in the United States, Italy and Spain gave samples during acute or convalescent COVID-19. Sources were T cells, B-cell-depleted T cells, or PBMCs; the material itself was cDNA or gDNA.

Original methodology: Reference gene primer amplification gave estimated nucleated cell counts. Assay used: immunoSEQ multiplex PCR; TCRdb lists only in-frame clones, some missing. Clone size and V and J calls were adopted from that table, with D and trimming inferred from the DNA. Of a few hundred thousand clones listed, 85% to 90% are singletons. Germline CDR1 and CDR2: SGHRS and YFSETQ. The V segment lost 0 bases and the J segment 0 bases; nucleotides outside the gene matches: 4. This CDR3 contains 16 residues. The gene calls are TRBV5-1 and TRBJ2-7, with 9 bases fitting TRBD2. The sequencing input was peripheral blood. The TCR sequence derives from a man between 18 and 29 years old with COVID-19, enrolled during active disease. CDR3 bases: TGCGCCAGCAGCTTGGCCATAGCGGGGGACTCCTACGAGCAGTACTTC. Amino acids: CASSLAIAGDSYEQYF.